This TCR beta chain comes out of a study of T-cell reconstitution after alpha-beta-depleted transplantation in children. The study's findings and limits: T cells produced anew were the main source of T-cell counts and diversity one year after transplant. It was reported that alpha-beta T cells came from several hundred expanded graft clones (about two months after transplant).

This clonotype occurred many times. What it recognizes is unknown. Using unique molecular identifiers, the investigators prepared the TCRbeta library. TCRdb re-called the PCR reads with MiXCR, one entry per CDR3 protein. The sample records about 300,000 distinct CDR3 sequences, less than 9.5% being singletons. Germline V gives CDR1 MDHEN, CDR2 SYDVKM. V lost 2 bases and J lost 4; bases outside the gene matches: 9. This CDR3 region has 18 residues. The sample consisted of peripheral blood, taken 360 days after TCRalphabeta/CD19-depleted stem cell transplant. The gene calls are TRBV28 and TRBJ2-1; 12 bases align to TRBD2. The clonotype was recovered from a female patient younger than 10 who had a stem cell transplant for Fanconi anemia, so the T cells may come from the graft donor. In DNA form, the CDR3 reads TGTGCCAGCAGTTTACCCCCACTAGCGGGGGGACCATACAATGAGCAGTTCTTC. Its translation is CASSLPPLAGGPYNEQFF.